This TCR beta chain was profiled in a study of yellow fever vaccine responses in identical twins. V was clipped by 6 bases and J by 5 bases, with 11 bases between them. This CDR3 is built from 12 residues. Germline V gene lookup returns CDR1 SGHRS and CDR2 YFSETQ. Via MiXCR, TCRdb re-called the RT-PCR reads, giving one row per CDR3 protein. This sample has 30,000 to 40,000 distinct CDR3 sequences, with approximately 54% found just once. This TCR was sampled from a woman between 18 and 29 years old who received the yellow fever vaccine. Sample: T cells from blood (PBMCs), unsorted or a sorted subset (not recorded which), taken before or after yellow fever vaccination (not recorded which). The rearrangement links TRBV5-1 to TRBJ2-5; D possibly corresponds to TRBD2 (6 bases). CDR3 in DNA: TGCGCCAGCACCGGGACTTCTGAGACCCAGTACTTC. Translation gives CASTGTSETQYF.